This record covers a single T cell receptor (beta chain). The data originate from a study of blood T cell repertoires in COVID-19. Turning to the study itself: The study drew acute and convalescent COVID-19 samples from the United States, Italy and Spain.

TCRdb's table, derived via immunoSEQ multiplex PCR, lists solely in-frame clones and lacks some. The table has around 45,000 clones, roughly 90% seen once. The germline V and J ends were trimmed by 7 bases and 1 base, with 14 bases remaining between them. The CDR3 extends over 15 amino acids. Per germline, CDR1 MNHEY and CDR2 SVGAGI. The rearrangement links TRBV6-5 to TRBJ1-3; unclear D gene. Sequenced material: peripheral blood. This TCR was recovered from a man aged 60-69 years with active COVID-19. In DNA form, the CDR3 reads TGTGCCAGCACCCTAAGGAGGGCTTCTGGAAACACCATATATTTT. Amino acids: CASTLRRASGNTIYF.